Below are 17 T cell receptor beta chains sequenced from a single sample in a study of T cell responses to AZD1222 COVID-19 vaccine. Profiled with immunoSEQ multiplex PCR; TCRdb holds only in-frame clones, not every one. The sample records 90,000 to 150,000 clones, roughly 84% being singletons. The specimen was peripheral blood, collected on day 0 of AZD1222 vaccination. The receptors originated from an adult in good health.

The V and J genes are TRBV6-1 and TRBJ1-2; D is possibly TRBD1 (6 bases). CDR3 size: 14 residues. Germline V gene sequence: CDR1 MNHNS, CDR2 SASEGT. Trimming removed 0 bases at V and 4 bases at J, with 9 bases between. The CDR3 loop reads CASSEARTVYGYTF. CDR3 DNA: TGTGCCAGCAGTGAAGCCCGGACAGTCTATGGCTACACCTTC.

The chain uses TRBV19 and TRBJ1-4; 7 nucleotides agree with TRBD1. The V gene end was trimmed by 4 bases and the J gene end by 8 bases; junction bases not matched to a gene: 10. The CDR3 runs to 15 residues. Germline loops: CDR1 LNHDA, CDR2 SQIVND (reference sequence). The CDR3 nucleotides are TGTGCCAGTAGTAGCCGACAGGGAAGAACCGAAAAACTGTTTTTT. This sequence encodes CASSSRQGRTEKLFF.

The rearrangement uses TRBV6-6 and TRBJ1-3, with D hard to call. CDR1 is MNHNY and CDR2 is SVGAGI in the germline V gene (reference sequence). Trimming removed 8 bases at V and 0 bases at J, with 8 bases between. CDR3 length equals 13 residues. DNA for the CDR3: TGTGCCAGCTGCCGGCGCTCTGGAAACACCATATATTTT. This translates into CASCRRSGNTIYF.

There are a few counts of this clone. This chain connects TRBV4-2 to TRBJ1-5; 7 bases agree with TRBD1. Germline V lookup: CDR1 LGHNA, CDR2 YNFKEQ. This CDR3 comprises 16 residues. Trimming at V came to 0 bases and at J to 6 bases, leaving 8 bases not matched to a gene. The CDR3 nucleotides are TGTGCCAGCAGCCAAGATCGGGCAGGGGGGGGTCAGCCCCAGCATTTT. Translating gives CASSQDRAGGGQPQHF.

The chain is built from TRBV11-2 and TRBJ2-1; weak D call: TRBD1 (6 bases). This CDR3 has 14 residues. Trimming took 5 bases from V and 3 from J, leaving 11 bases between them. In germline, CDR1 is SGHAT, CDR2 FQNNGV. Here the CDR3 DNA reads TGTGCCAGCAGCCACTGGACAGACTACAATGAGCAGTTCTTC. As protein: CASSHWTDYNEQFF.

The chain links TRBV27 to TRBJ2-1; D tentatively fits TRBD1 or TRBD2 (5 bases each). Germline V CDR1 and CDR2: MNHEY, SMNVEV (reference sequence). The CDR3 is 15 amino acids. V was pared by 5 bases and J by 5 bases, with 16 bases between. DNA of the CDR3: TGTGCCAGCAGTCCGCGACCGGGGACCCACAATGAGCAGTTCTTC. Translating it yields CASSPRPGTHNEQFF.

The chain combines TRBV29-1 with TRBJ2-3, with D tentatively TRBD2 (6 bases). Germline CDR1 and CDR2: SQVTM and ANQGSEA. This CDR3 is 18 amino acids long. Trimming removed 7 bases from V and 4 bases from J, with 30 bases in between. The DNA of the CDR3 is TGCAGCGCAAATCGACGGAGTGGGACTGCCCGTGGGGCAGATACGCAGTATTTT. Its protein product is CSANRRSGTARGADTQYF.

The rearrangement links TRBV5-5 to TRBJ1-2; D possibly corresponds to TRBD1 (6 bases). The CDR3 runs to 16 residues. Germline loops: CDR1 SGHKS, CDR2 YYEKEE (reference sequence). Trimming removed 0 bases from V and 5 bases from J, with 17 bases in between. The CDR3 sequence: CASSLADPQGTYGYTF. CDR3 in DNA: TGTGCCAGCAGCTTGGCGGACCCACAGGGAACGTATGGCTACACCTTC.

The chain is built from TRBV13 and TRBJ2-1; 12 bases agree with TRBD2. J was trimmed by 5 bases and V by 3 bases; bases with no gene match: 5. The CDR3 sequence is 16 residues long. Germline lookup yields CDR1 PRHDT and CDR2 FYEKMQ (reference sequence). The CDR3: CASSLVGLAGNNEQFF. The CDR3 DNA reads TGTGCCAGCAGCTTGGTCGGACTAGCGGGGAACAATGAGCAGTTCTTC.

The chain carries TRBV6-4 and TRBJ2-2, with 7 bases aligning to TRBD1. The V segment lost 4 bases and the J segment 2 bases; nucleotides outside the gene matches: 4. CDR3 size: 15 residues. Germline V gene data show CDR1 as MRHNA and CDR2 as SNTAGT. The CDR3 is CASSVEGGNTGELFF. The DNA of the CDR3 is TGTGCCAGCAGTGTCGAAGGGGGCAACACCGGGGAGCTGTTTTTT.

The CDR3 nucleotides are TGTGCCAGCAGTGAAGGAAATCAGCCCCAGCATTTT. Its translation is CASSEGNQPQHF. The chain has TRBV2 and TRBJ1-5; unclear D gene. Trimming cost V 1 base and J 4 bases, with 2 bases left between them. The CDR3 totals 12 residues. Germline V CDR1 and CDR2: SNHLY, FYNNEI.

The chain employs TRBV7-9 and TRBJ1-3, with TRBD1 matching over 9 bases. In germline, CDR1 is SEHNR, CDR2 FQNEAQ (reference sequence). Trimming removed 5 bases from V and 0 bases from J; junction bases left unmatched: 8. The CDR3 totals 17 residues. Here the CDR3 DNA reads TGTGCCAGCAGCCTCTCTCGGGACAGGGACTCTGGAAACACCATATATTTT. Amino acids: CASSLSRDRDSGNTIYF.

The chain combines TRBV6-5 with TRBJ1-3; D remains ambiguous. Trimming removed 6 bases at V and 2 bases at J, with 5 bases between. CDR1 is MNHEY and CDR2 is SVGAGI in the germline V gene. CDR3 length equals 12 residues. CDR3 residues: CASSGAGNTIYF. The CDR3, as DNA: TGTGCCAGCAGCGGGGCTGGAAACACCATATATTTT.

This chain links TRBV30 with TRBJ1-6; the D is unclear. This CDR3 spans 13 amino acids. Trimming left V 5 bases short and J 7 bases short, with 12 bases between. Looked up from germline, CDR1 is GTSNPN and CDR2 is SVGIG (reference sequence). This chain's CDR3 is CAWRSTTNSPLHF. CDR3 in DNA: TGTGCCTGGCGAAGTACTACGAATTCACCCCTCCACTTT.

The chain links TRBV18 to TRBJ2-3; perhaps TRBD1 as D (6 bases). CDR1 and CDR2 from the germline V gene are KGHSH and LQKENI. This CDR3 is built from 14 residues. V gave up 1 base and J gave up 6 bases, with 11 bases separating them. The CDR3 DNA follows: TGTGCCAGCTCACCACAGGGGGATCGCGATACGCAGTATTTT. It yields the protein CASSPQGDRDTQYF.

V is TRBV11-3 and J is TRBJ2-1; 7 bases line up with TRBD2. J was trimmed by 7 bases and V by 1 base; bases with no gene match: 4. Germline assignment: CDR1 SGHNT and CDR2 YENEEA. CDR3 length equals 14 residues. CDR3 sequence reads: CASSLVGTTNEQFF. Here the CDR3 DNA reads TGTGCCAGCAGCTTAGTCGGGACTACAAATGAGCAGTTCTTC.

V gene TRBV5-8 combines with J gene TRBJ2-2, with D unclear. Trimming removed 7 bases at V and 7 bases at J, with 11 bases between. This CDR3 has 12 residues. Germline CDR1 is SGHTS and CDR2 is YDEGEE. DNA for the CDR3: TGTGCCAGCTCCGTCGTGGTCGGGGAGCTGTTTTTT. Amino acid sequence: CASSVVVGELFF. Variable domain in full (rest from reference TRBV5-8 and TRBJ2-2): EAGVTQSPTHLIKTRGQQATLRCSPISGHTSVYWYQQALGLGLQFLLWYDEGEERNRGNFPPRFSGRQFPNYSSELNVNALELEDSALYLCASSVVVGELFFGEGSRLTVL.